Following are 16 T cell receptor beta chains from one sample sequenced in a study of CD8 T cells in Susac syndrome (dated by TCRdb to the late 2010s). Preparation of the library involved the immunoSEQ multiplex PCR assay. RNA was extracted using the RNeasy kit, and roughly 0.5 to 1 microgram was reverse transcribed with random hexamers. The public reads were reanalyzed by TCRdb: fastp trimming at Q25, MiXCR alignment, in-frame beta chains only. Every distinct CDR3 protein forms one entry, paired with its most common genes and DNA. The sample table records about 210,000 distinct CDR3 sequences; 90% to 95% of these occur just once. About 0.095% of the sample is in the top ten clones. Sequenced: CD4+ T cells from PBMCs. These receptors were taken from a human donor in good health.

This chain uses TRBV7-2 with TRBJ1-1; D possibly corresponds to TRBD1 (6 bases). Trimming took off 1 base at V and 5 bases at J, with 14 bases between the two ends. In germline, CDR1 is SGHTA, CDR2 FQGNSA. The CDR3 covers 15 residues. CDR3 sequence: CASSLVGGLRTEAFF. The CDR3 coding sequence is TGTGCCAGCAGCTTAGTTGGGGGGCTGAGGACTGAAGCTTTCTTT.

The chain links TRBV5-1 to TRBJ2-1, with 9 bases matching TRBD2. The J segment lost 5 bases and the V segment lost 2 bases, leaving 2 bases of the junction unmatched. CDR3 length: 14 residues. From germline, CDR1 is SGHRS and CDR2 YFSETQ. CDR3 nucleotides: TGCGCCAGCAGCTTTGCGGGAGGGGACAATGAGCAGTTCTTC. Protein sequence: CASSFAGGDNEQFF.

The chain recombines TRBV30 with TRBJ2-1; the D is unclear. Germline CDR1 and CDR2: GTSNPN and SVGIG (reference sequence). The V end lost 3 bases, the J end lost 2 bases, and 5 bases lay between the germline ends. The CDR3 is made up of 12 amino acids. The CDR3 protein is CAWRKAYNEQFF. CDR3 in DNA: TGTGCCTGGAGAAAGGCCTACAATGAGCAGTTCTTC.

The table lists this clonotype with a few counts. The chain joins TRBV6-6 to TRBJ2-7; D not resolved. V was trimmed by 5 bases and J by 0 bases, leaving 8 bases between them. The CDR3 runs to 13 residues. Germline loops: CDR1 MNHNY, CDR2 SVGAGI (reference sequence). The chain's CDR3 is CASSPRGSYEQYV. The CDR3 bases are TGTGCCAGCAGTCCACGAGGCTCCTACGAGCAGTACGTC.

In its sample, this clonotype was seen once. The chain joins TRBV18 to TRBJ2-7, with D perhaps TRBD2 (6 bases). V dropped 2 bases and J dropped 2 bases, with 10 bases sitting between them. The CDR3 is made up of 14 amino acids. Looked up from germline, CDR1 is KGHSH and CDR2 is LQKENI. The CDR3 reads CASSPTGVPYEQYV. The CDR3 DNA sequence: TGTGCCAGCTCACCAACGGGGGTCCCCTACGAGCAGTACGTC.

The J gene is TRBJ2-5, the V gene TRBV24-1; D unclear. Trimming removed 5 bases from V and 1 base from J, with 13 bases in between. CDR3 length: 15 residues. The germline V gene has CDR1 KGHDR and CDR2 SFDVKD. CDR3 protein: CATSGSWGSQETQYF. In DNA, the CDR3 is TGTGCCACCAGTGGGTCATGGGGATCCCAAGAGACCCAGTACTTC.

This clonotype showed up just once. The chain links TRBV20-1 to TRBJ2-7; 9 nucleotides match TRBD2. In germline, CDR1 is DFQATT, CDR2 SNEGSKA (reference sequence). The length of the CDR3 is 14 residues. V was pared by 8 bases and J by 0 bases, with 8 bases of the junction left unmatched. CDR3 DNA: TGCAGTTCCGGGGCTAGCGGGGCCTCCTACGAGCAGTACTTC. Translation gives CSSGASGASYEQYF.

J is TRBJ2-3 and V is TRBV20-1; TRBD1 matches at 10 bases. CDR3 length: 14 amino acids. V shed 6 bases and J 1 base; nucleotides not matched to a gene: 4. CDR1 and CDR2 (germline): DFQATT, SNEGSKA (reference sequence). CDR3 loop: CSAAGTGGTDTQYF. CDR3 sequence (DNA): TGCAGTGCCGCCGGGACAGGGGGCACAGATACGCAGTATTTT.

The chain recombines TRBV29-1 with TRBJ2-6; weak D call: TRBD2 (5 bases). This CDR3 has 15 amino acids. Trimming stripped 6 bases from V and 0 bases from J, with 12 bases between. The V gene's germline CDR1 is SQVTM and CDR2 ANQGSEA. In DNA, the CDR3 is TGCAGCGTGGCGGAGGTGAGCTCTGGGGCCAACGTCCTGACTTTC. Its protein product is CSVAEVSSGANVLTF.

This rearrangement joins TRBV28 to TRBJ2-7; D call uncertain. V was clipped by 3 bases and J by 3 bases, with 15 bases between them. Germline V CDR1 and CDR2: MDHEN, SYDVKM. The CDR3 is 15 residues long. The CDR3 nucleotides are TGTGCCAGCAGTTTTGGACGGAGCGAATACTACGAGCAGTACGTC. Translation: CASSFGRSEYYEQYV.

J is TRBJ1-4 and V is TRBV25-1; 11 bases are shared with TRBD1. Germline CDR1 MGHDK, CDR2 SYGVNS. J lost 8 bases, V lost 8 bases, and 13 bases had no gene match. The CDR3 length is 16 residues. The CDR3 loop reads CASRQAGTGGEEKLFF. CDR3 sequence (DNA): TGTGCCAGCCGCCAAGCCGGGACAGGGGGGGAGGAAAAACTGTTTTTT.

The gene calls are TRBV27 and TRBJ2-1, with a weak D call TRBD2 (5 bases). CDR1 and CDR2 from the germline V gene are MNHEY and SMNVEV (reference sequence). The CDR3 runs to 12 residues. Trimming took off 7 bases at V and 6 bases at J, with 10 bases between the two ends. The CDR3 loop reads CASIGVRNEQFF. In DNA, the CDR3 is TGTGCCAGCATCGGGGTCCGCAATGAGCAGTTCTTC.

The chain recombines TRBV10-3 with TRBJ1-5; D gene ambiguous. The length of the CDR3 is 13 residues. Deletions cut 10 bases from V and 0 bases from J, with 10 bases between. The germline V gene encodes CDR1 ENHRY and CDR2 SYGVKD. The CDR3 sequence is CATDTDSNQPQHF. In DNA form, the CDR3 reads TGTGCCACCGACACCGATAGCAATCAGCCCCAGCATTTT.

The chain has TRBV7-3 and TRBJ2-3; TRBD2 is a possible D gene (6 bases). The V gene's germline CDR1 is SGHTA and CDR2 FQGTGA. This CDR3 has 15 amino acids. V lost 2 bases and J 3 bases, leaving 12 bases between the germline ends. The CDR3 nucleotides are TGTGCCAGCAGCTTATCTGGCGGGAAGACAGATACGCAGTATTTT. This encodes CASSLSGGKTDTQYF.

The J gene is TRBJ1-1, the V gene TRBV20-1, with TRBD1 matching 8 bases. Germline V gene data show CDR1 as DFQATT and CDR2 as SNEGSKA (reference sequence). After removal of 0 bases from V and 6 bases from J, the junction contained 9 bases not matched to a gene. CDR3 size: 15 residues. This CDR3 is CSARDSDRGSSEAFF. CDR3 DNA sequence: TGCAGTGCTAGAGATAGTGACAGGGGTTCGTCTGAAGCTTTCTTT.

The rearrangement joins TRBV20-1 to TRBJ2-1; the D is unclear. Trimming removed 2 bases from V and 0 bases from J, with 5 bases in between. The CDR3 has 13 amino acids. Germline assignment: CDR1 DFQATT and CDR2 SNEGSKA (reference sequence). The CDR3 DNA is TGCAGTGCTAGACAGTCCTCCTACAATGAGCAGTTCTTC. Its protein is CSARQSSYNEQFF.